The 4 T cell receptor beta chains below all came from one sample that was sequenced in a study of shared clonotypes between healthy human individuals. Assay used: immunoSEQ multiplex PCR; TCRdb lists only in-frame clones, some missing. The sample shows about 2.5 million clones, 85% to 95% of them seen only once. Sequenced: naive CD4+ T cells from PBMCs. The sample's subset: CD45RA+ positively selected. All receptors come from a young man in good health. Some clones in this sample may be carry-over from other donors' samples.

CDR3 sequence (DNA): TGTGCCGCCATGAGGGAGTTAGCGGGAGGTAGTCCAGATACGCAGTATTTT. It yields the protein CAAMRELAGGSPDTQYF. The chain has TRBV10-3 and TRBJ2-3; 10 bases agree with TRBD2. The CDR3 runs 17 residues. V shed 11 bases, J shed 4 bases, and the junction held 18 bases outside the gene matches. The germline V gene encodes CDR1 ENHRY and CDR2 SYGVKD.

The V call is TRBV5-1, the J call TRBJ2-7, with 7 bases fitting TRBD2. The CDR3 runs 14 residues. The V gene end was trimmed by 2 bases and the J gene end by 3 bases; junction bases not matched to a gene: 5. In germline, CDR1 is SGHRS, CDR2 YFSETQ. In DNA form, the CDR3 reads TGCGCCAGCAGCTTTCAGGGAGGGCGCTACGAGCAGTACTTC. This sequence encodes CASSFQGGRYEQYF. Based on the CDR3 plus reference TRBV5-1 and TRBJ2-7, the full variable domain is KAGVTQTPRYLIKTRGQQVTLSCSPISGHRSVSWYQQTPGQGLQFLFEYFSETQRNKGNFPGRFSGRQFSNSRSEMNVSTLELGDSALYLCASSFQGGRYEQYFGPGTRLTVT.

V usage is TRBV6-6 and J usage is TRBJ2-7; 10 positions agree with TRBD1. Germline assignment: CDR1 MNHNY and CDR2 SVGAGI (reference sequence). The CDR3 runs 16 residues. With V trimmed by 6 bases and J by 3 bases, 11 bases remained unmatched. CDR3 in amino acids: CASRPPTGTGDYEQYF. The CDR3 DNA is TGTGCCAGCAGGCCCCCCACCGGGACAGGGGACTACGAGCAGTACTTC.

V and J are TRBV5-6 and TRBJ1-4, with TRBD1 matching 7 bases. J lost 8 bases, V lost 1 base, and 8 bases had no gene match. This CDR3 region has 15 residues. Germline-derived CDR1 and CDR2 are SGHDT and YYEEEE. CDR3 sequence: CASSLTTGYSEKLFF. CDR3 in DNA: TGTGCCAGCAGCTTGACGACAGGGTATAGCGAAAAACTGTTTTTT.